This TCR beta chain is from a study of cytomegalovirus exposure and HLA in healthy donors. Assay: immunoSEQ multiplex PCR; the TCRdb copy retains only in-frame clones and omits some. The sample gives fewer than 90,000 clones, 90% to 96% of which show up once; roughly 1.5% is in the top ten. J lost 6 bases, V lost 10 bases, and 8 bases had no gene match. CDR1 is MNHNY, CDR2 SVGAGI, per germline (reference sequence). The CDR3 runs to 13 residues. The chain carries TRBV6-6 and TRBJ2-1, with TRBD2 matching over 8 bases. The clonotype comes from a man younger than 35 in good health and CMV-seropositive. The sample consisted of PBMCs. CDR3 protein: CATQTSVGNEQFF. The CDR3 DNA reads TGTGCCACCCAGACTAGCGTAGGCAATGAGCAGTTCTTC.